Each of the 2 T cell receptor beta chains below was sequenced from the same sample in a study of response to subunit inactivated influenza vaccine (dated by TCRdb to 2017 to 2018). Receptor libraries were prepared by RT-PCR. These reads were obtained on an Illumina HiSeq 2500. TCRdb redid the processing of the public reads, applying fastp at Q25 and MiXCR, and retained in-frame beta chains. Rows are combined by CDR3 protein, so each entry shows the most common genes and DNA. Within this sample are 450,000 to 600,000 distinct CDR3 sequences, with approximately 7.6% of them counted one time only. The ten largest clones add up to over 10% of the sample. The sequencing here drew on PBMCs from blood, taken 23 months after vaccination. Source of these receptors: a man aged 45 to 70 who received an inactivated influenza vaccine. Donor details come from another sample of the same person, matched by shared clones.

Only a few counts were recorded for this clonotype. The CDR3 sequence: CSAGRDFTDTQYF. CDR3 in DNA: TGCAGTGCGGGAAGGGACTTCACAGATACGCAGTATTTT. The V call is TRBV20-1, the J call TRBJ2-3, with TRBD2 as a possible D gene (6 bases). This CDR3 has 13 amino acids. Trimming left V 6 bases short and J 2 bases short, with 12 bases between. CDR1 DFQATT and CDR2 SNEGSKA come from the germline V gene (reference sequence).

This clonotype showed up many times. The junction differs from germline at one of its ends, possibly a read error. V gene TRBV28 combines with J gene TRBJ2-3; 9 bases are a match to TRBD1. The CDR3 is 15 amino acids. Germline CDR1 and CDR2: MDHEN and SYDVKM. CDR3 nucleotide sequence: TGTGCCAGCAGTATATGGACAGGGGAGACAGATACGCAGTATTTT. This translates into CASSIWTGETDTQYF.